The entry below gives a single T cell receptor beta chain sequence along with its context. PCR used 60 Vbeta primers and 13 Jbeta primers. Assay used: immunoSEQ multiplex PCR; TCRdb lists only in-frame clones, some missing. This table has 120,000 to 150,000 clones, 60% to 85% appearing once. The data belong to a study of cytomegalovirus exposure and HLA in healthy donors. Germline CDR1 MNHEY, CDR2 SMNVEV (reference sequence). V was pared by 5 bases and J by 3 bases, with 12 bases of the junction left unmatched. The CDR3 spans 16 residues. This sequence was found in a man aged 18 to 29 in good health and CMV-seronegative. The sequenced sample consisted of PBMCs. This sequence joins TRBV27 and TRBJ2-7; 8 nucleotides match TRBD1. CDR3 loop: CASSPLPRTGYYEQYF. The CDR3 coding sequence is TGTGCCAGCAGTCCCCTGCCCCGGACAGGGTACTACGAGCAGTACTTC.